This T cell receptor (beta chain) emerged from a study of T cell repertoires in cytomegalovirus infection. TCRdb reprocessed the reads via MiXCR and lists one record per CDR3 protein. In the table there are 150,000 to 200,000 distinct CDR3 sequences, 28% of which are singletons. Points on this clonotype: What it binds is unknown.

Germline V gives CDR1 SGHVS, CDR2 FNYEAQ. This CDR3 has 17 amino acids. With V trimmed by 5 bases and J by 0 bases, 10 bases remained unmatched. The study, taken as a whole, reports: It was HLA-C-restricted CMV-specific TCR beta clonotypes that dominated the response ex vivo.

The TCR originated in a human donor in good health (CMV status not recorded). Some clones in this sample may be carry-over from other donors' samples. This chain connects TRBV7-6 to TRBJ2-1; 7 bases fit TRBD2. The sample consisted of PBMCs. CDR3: CASSARSSGSSYNEQFF. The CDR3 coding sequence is TGTGCCAGCAGCGCTCGTTCTAGCGGAAGCTCCTACAATGAGCAGTTCTTC.